This TCR beta chain is from a study of T cell repertoires in cytomegalovirus infection. Study overall: Indicated by public TCR beta signatures were CMV infection and matching HLA type. The study, taken as a whole, reports: Clonotypes of TCR beta that were HLA-C-restricted and CMV-specific dominated the ex vivo response.

This clonotype was seen repeatedly, ten times or more. Its target is unknown. One entry per CDR3 protein results from TCRdb running MiXCR on the reads. The repertoire holds approximately 110,000 distinct CDR3 sequences, about 30% seen once, with roughly 81% in the top ten. The CDR3 totals 18 residues. Trimming took 2 bases from V and 2 from J, leaving 21 bases between them. From germline, CDR1 is MNHEY and CDR2 SVGAGI. Sequenced here: CD8+ T cells from cultured PBMCs, sampled from culture after CMV antigen stimulation. The chain joins TRBV6-5 to TRBJ2-5, with D perhaps matching TRBD1 or TRBD2 (5 bases each). The sequence derives from a human donor in good health (CMV status not recorded). Some clones in this sample may be carry-over from other donors' samples. CDR3 in amino acids: CASSYKTGRGSGQETQYF. The CDR3 nucleotides are TGTGCCAGCAGTTACAAAACAGGTCGGGGCTCGGGACAAGAGACCCAGTACTTC.